This T cell receptor (beta chain) originates from a study of blood T cell repertoires in COVID-19. On the study more broadly: The study drew acute and convalescent COVID-19 samples from the United States, Italy and Spain. The analysed material was cDNA or gDNA that came from T cells, B-cell-depleted T cells, or PBMCs.

CDR3 length equals 13 residues. The ends lost 4 bases at V and 4 bases at J; junction bases unmatched: 1. In the original workflow: Estimation of nucleated cell counts relied on the amplification of reference gene primers. Generated by immunoSEQ multiplex PCR, the TCRdb table keeps only in-frame clones and is missing some. The D gene and trimming were derived from the DNA, and the V and J assignments and clone size from that table. The data contain around 150,000 clones, roughly 85% of them singletons. A note on this clone: This specimen includes other DNA sequences encoding the same CDR3.

The sequencing sample was made of peripheral blood. This chain joins TRBV12-3 or TRBV12-4 and TRBJ1-3; 7 positions agree with TRBD1. The sequence came from a man aged 35-49 years with acute or convalescent COVID-19. The CDR3 bases are TGTGCCAGCAGTTGGACAGGCGGAAACACCATATATTTT. This codes for CASSWTGGNTIYF.